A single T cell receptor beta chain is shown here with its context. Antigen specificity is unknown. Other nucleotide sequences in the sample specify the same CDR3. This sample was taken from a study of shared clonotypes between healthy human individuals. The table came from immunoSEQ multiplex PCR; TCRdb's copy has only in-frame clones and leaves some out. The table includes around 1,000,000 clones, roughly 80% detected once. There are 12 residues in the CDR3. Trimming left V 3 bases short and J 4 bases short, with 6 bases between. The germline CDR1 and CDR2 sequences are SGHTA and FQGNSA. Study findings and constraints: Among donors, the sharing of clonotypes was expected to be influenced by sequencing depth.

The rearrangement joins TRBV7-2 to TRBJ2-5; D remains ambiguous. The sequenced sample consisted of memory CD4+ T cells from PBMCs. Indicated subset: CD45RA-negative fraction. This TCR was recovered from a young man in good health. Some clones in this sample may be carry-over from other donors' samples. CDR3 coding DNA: TGTGCCAGCAGCTTCCGGTCAGAGACCCAGTACTTC. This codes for CASSFRSETQYF. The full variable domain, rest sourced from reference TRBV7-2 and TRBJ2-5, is GAGVSQSPSNKVTEKGKDVELRCDPISGHTALYWYRQSLGQGLEFLIYFQGNSAPDKSGLPSDRFSAERTGGSVSTLTIQRTQQEDSAVYLCASSFRSETQYFGPGTRLLVL.